This T cell receptor (beta chain) was documented in a study of T cell repertoires in cytomegalovirus infection. Study context: Both a matching HLA type and CMV infection were indicated by public TCR beta signatures. Findings and caveats of the study: In two of eight donors, the top clonotype was HLA-C-restricted CMV-specific. Individuals carrying CMV plus the relevant HLA were identified by cumulative frequency of public TCR beta families.

CDR3 length equals 14 residues. The germline V and J ends were trimmed by 2 bases and 5 bases, with 12 bases remaining between them. Looked up from germline, CDR1 is SGHVS and CDR2 is FNYEAQ. A remark on this clonotype: Its cognate antigen is unknown.

MiXCR was run by TCRdb on the reads, yielding one entry per CDR3 protein. The sample has around 180,000 distinct CDR3 sequences, under 30% seen once. Sequencing was performed on PBMCs. This TCR derives from a human donor in good health (CMV status not recorded). Some clones in this sample may be carry-over from other donors' samples. The J gene is TRBJ1-2, the V gene TRBV7-6, with a weak D call TRBD1 (5 bases). CDR3 region: CASSLPREGYGYTF. CDR3 in DNA: TGTGCCAGCAGCTTACCCAGAGAGGGGTATGGCTACACCTTC.